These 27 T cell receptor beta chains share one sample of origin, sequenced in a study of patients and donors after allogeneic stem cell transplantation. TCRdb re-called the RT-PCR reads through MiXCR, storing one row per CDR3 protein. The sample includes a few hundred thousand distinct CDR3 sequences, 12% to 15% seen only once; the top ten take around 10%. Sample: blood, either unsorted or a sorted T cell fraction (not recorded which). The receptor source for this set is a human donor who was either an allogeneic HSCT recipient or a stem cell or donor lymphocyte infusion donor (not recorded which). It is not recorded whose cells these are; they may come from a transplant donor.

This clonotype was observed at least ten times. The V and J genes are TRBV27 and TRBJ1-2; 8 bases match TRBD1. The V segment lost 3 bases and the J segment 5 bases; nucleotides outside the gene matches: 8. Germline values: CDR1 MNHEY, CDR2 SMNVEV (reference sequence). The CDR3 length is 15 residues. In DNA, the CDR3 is TGTGCCAGCAGTTTTTTGACGGGGGACAGGTATGGCTACACCTTC. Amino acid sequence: CASSFLTGDRYGYTF.

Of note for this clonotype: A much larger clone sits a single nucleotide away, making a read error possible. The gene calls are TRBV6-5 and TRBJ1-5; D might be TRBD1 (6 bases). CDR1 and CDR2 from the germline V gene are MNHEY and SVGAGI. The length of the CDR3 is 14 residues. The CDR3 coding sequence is TGTGCCAGCAGTTACTCGACAGGCAATCTGCCCCAGCATTTT. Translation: CASSYSTGNLPQHF.

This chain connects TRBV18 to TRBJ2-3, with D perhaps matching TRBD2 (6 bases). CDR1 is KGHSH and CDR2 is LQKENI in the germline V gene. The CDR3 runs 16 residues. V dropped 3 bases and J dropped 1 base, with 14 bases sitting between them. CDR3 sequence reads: CASSPSGGEGTDTQYF. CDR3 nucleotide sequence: TGTGCCAGCTCACCTAGCGGAGGTGAGGGCACAGATACGCAGTATTTT.

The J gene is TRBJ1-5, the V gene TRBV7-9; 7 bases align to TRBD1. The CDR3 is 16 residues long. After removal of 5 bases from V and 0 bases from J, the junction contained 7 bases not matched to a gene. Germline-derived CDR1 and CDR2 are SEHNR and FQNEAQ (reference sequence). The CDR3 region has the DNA TGTGCCAGCAGCAAAGGGGACAGCAATAGCAATCAGCCCCAGCATTTT. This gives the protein CASSKGDSNSNQPQHF.

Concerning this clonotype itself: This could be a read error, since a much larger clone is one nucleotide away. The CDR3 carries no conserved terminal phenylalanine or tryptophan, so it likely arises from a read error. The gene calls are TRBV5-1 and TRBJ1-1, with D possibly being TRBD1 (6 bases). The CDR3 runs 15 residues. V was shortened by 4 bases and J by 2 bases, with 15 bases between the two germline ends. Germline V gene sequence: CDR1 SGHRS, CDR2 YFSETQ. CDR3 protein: CASSAYGGPNTEAFC. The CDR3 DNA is TGCGCCAGCAGCGCCTATGGGGGCCCAAACACTGAAGCTTTCTGT.

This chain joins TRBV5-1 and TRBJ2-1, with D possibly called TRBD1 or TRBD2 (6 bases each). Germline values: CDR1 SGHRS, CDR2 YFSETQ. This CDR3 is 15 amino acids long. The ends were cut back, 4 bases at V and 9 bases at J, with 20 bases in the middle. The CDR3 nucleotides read TGCGCCAGCAGCCCCCATGGGGGGCCTGCGGGTGAGCAGTTCTTC. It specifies CASSPHGGPAGEQFF.

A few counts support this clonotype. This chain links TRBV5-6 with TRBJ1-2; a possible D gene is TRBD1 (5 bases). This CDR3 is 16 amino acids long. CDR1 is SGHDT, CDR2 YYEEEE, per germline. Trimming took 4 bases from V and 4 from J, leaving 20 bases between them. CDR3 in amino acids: CASSPGSGASLYGYTF. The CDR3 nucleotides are TGTGCCAGCAGCCCTGGCAGTGGGGCCTCCCTCTATGGCTACACCTTC. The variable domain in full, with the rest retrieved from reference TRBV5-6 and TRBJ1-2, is DAGVTQSPTHLIKTRGQQVTLRCSPKSGHDTVSWYQQALGQGPQFIFQYYEEEERQRGNFPDRFSGHQFPNYSSELNVNALLLGDSALYLCASSPGSGASLYGYTFGSGTRLTVV.

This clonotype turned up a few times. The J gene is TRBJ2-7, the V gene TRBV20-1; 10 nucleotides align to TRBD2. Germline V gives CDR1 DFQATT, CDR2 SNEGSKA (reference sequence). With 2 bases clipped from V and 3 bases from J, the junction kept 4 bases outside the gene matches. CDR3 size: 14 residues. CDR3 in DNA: TGCAGTGCTAGAAGCGGGGGGGCGTTCTACGAGCAGTACTTC. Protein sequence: CSARSGGAFYEQYF.

CDR3 amino acids: CASSSTSGRQFF. In DNA, the CDR3 is TGTGCCAGCAGCTCGACTAGCGGGCGGCAGTTCTTC. The genes are TRBV7-8 and TRBJ2-1, with 10 bases that match TRBD2. The J segment lost 12 bases and the V segment lost 4 bases, leaving 3 bases of the junction unmatched. CDR3 size: 12 residues. Germline V lookup: CDR1 SGHVS, CDR2 FQNEAQ.

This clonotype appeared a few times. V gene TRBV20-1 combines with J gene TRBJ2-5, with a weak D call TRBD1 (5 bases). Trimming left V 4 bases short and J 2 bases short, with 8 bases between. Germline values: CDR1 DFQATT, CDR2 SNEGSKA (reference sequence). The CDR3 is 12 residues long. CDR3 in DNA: TGCAGTGCTACCGACAGACAAGAGACCCAGTACTTC. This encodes CSATDRQETQYF.

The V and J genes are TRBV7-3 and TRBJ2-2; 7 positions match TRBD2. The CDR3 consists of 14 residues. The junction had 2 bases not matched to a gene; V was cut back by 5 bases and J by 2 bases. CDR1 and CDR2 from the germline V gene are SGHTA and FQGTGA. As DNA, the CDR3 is TGTGCCAGCAGCGGCGGGAGAAACACCGGGGAGCTGTTTTTT. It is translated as CASSGGRNTGELFF.

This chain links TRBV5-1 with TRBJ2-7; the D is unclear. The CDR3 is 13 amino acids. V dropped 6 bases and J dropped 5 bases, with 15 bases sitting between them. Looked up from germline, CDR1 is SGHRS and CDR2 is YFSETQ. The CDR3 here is CASNLPGAHEQYF. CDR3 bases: TGCGCCAGCAACCTCCCGGGTGCCCACGAGCAGTACTTC.

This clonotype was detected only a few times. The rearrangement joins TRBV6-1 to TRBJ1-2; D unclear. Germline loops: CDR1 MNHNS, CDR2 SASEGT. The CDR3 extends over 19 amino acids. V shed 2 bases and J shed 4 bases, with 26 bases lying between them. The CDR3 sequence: CASSELRPRPLDGSYGYTF. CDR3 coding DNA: TGTGCCAGCAGTGAATTACGGCCTCGCCCCCTGGACGGATCCTATGGCTACACCTTC.

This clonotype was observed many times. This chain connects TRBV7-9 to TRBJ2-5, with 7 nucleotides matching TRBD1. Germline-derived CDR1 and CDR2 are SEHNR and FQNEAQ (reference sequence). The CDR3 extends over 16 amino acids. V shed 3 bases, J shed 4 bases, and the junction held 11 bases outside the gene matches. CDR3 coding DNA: TGTGCCAGCAGCTTCCCGACAGGGAGTATCGGAGAGACCCAGTACTTC. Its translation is CASSFPTGSIGETQYF.

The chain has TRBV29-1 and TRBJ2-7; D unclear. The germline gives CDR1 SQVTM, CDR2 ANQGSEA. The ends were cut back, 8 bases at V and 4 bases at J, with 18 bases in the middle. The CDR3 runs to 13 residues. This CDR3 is CSPPSAGMYEQYF. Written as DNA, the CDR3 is TGCAGCCCCCCTTCGGCAGGAATGTACGAGCAGTACTTC.

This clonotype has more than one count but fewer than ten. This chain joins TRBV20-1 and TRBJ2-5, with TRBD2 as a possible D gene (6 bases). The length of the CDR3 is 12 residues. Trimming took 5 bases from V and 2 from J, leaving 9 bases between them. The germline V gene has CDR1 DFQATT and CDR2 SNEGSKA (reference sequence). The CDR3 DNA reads TGCAGTGCTGGGGACTTTCAAGAGACCCAGTACTTC. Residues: CSAGDFQETQYF.

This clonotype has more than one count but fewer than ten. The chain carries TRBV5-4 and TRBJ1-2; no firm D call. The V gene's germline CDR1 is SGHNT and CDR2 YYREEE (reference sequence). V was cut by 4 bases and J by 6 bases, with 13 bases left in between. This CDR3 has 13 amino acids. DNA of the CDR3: TGTGCCAGCAGCGCGCCAGTCTTAAATGGCTACACCTTC. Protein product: CASSAPVLNGYTF.

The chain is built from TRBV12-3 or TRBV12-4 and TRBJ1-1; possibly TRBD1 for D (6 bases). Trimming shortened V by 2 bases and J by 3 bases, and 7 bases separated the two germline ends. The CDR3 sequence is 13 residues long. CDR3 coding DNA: TGTGCCAGCAGTTTATACAGGGACACTGAAGCTTTCTTT. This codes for CASSLYRDTEAFF.

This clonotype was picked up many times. The CDR3 region is CASSPSPDKGGPPLAKNIQYF. The CDR3 DNA follows: TGTGCCAGCTCACCAAGTCCCGACAAAGGGGGCCCACCTCTAGCCAAAAACATTCAGTACTTC. This rearrangement joins TRBV18 to TRBJ2-4, with TRBD1 matching 7 bases. The CDR3 is made up of 21 amino acids. V gave up 2 bases and J gave up 0 bases; unmatched junction bases: 19. Germline V gene data show CDR1 as KGHSH and CDR2 as LQKENI. Filled out from reference TRBV18 and TRBJ2-4, the complete variable domain reads NAGVMQNPRHLVRRRGQEARLRCSPMKGHSHVYWYRQLPEEGLKFMVYLQKENIIDESGMPKERFSAEFPKEGPSILRIQQVVRGDSAAYFCASSPSPDKGGPPLAKNIQYFGAGTRLSVL.

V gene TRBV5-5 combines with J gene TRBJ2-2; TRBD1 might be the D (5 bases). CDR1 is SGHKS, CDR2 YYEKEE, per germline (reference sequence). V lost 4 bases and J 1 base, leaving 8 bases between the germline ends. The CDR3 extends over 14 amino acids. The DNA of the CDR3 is TGTGCCAGCAGCAAGGGGATGAACACCGGGGAGCTGTTTTTT. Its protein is CASSKGMNTGELFF.

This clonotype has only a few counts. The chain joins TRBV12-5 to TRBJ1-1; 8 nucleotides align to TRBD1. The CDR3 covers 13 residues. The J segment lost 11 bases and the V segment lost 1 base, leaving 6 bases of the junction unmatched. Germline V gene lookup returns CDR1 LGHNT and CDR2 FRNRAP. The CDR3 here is CASGLAQGAGAFF. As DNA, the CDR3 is TGTGCTAGTGGTTTGGCTCAGGGGGCCGGGGCTTTCTTT.

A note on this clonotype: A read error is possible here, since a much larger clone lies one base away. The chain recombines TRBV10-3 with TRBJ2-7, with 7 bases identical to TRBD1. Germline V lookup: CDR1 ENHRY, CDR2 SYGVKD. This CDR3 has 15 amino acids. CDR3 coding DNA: TGTGTCATCAGTGAGTTTTGGACAGGAACGGGGGAGCAGTACTTC. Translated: CVISEFWTGTGEQYF.

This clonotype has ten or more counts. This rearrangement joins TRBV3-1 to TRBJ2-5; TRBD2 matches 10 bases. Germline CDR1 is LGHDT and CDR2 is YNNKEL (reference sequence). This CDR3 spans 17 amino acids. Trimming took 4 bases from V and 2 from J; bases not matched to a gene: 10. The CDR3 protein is CASSPGSGGVLQETQYF. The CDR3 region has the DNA TGTGCCAGCAGCCCGGGCAGCGGGGGGGTCCTACAAGAGACCCAGTACTTC.

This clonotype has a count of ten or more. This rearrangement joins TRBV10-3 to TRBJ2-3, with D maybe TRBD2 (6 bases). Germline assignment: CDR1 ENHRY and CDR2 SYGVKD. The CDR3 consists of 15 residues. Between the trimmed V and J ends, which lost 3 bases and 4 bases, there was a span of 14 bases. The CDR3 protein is CAISEGGSVADTQYF. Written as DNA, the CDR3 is TGTGCCATCAGTGAAGGAGGGAGCGTCGCAGATACGCAGTATTTT.

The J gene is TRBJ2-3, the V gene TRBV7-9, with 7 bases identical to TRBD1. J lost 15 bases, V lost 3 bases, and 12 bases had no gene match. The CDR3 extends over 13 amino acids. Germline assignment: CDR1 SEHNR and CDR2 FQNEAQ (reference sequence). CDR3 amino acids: CASSLNAGTASYF. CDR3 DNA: TGTGCCAGCAGCTTGAATGCCGGGACAGCCTCCTATTTT. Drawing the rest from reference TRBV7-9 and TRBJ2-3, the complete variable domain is DTGVSQNPRHKITKRGQNVTFRCDPISEHNRLYWYRQTLGQGPEFLTYFQNEAQLEKSRLLSDRFSAERPKGSFSTLEIQRTEQGDSAMYLCASSLNAGTASYFGPGTRLTVL.

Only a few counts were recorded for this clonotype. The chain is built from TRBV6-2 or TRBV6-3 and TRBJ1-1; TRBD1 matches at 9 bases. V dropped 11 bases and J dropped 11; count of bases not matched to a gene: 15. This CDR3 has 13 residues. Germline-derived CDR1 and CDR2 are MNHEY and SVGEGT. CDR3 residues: CASIRPRDRVAFF. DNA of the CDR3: TGTGCCTCCATAAGACCGCGGGACAGGGTCGCTTTCTTT.

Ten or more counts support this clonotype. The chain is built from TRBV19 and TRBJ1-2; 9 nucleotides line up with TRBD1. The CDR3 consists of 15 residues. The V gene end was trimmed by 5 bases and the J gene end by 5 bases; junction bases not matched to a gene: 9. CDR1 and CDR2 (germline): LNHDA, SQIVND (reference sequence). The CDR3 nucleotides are TGTGCCAGTAGTCTGGGACAGGGTAGAGGATATGGCTACACCTTC. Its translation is CASSLGQGRGYGYTF. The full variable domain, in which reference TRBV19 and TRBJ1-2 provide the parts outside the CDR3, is DGGITQSPKYLFRKEGQNVTLSCEQNLNHDAMYWYRQDPGQGLRLIYYSQIVNDFQKGDIAEGYSVSREKKESFPLTVTSAQKNPTAFYLCASSLGQGRGYGYTFGSGTRLTVV.